The rows below give T cell receptor beta chains drawn from one sample of a study of CD8+CD57+ T cells in acquired aplastic anemia. Using its own MiXCR run on the reads, TCRdb lists one record per CDR3 protein. The table has hundreds of thousands of distinct CDR3 sequences, approximately 32% seen once. The source material was sorted CD4+, CD8+, or CD8+CD57+ T cells (not recorded which) from PBMCs. These TCRs come from a human donor with aplastic anemia. Each CDR3 is given with its conserved first and last residue. The order of the fields is J gene, D gene, clone size, V gene, CDR3 DNA, CDR3 protein. A D gene is named only where the DNA matches it firmly. Clone size, where shown, is once, few, many, or a class for clones that have expanded.

J: TRBJ2-1; D: TRBD2; size: few; V: TRBV9; DNA: TGTGCCAGCAGCGTAGATTTAGCGGGAGACTACAATGAGCAGTTCTTC; CDR3: CASSVDLAGDYNEQFF
J: TRBJ2-4; D: .; size: many; V: TRBV5-8; DNA: TGTGCCAGCAGCTTGGCAGGGTTTGCCAAAAACATTCAGTACTTC; CDR3: CASSLAGFAKNIQYF
J: TRBJ2-2; D: TRBD2; size: few; V: TRBV7-6; DNA: TGTGCCAGCAGCGGAATAGCGGGAGGGCCGAACACCGGGGAGCTGTTTTTT; CDR3: CASSGIAGGPNTGELFF
J: TRBJ1-5; D: .; size: few; V: TRBV7-9; DNA: TGTGCCAGCAGCCAAGGATTTCATCAGCCCCAGCATTTT; CDR3: CASSQGFHQPQHF
J: TRBJ1-6; D: .; size: many; V: TRBV2; DNA: TGTGCCAGCTTGTTCTACAGGGCCCTCTATAATTCACCCCTCCACTTT; CDR3: CASLFYRALYNSPLHF
J: TRBJ1-5; D: TRBD1; size: few; V: TRBV2; DNA: TGTGCCAGCAGTTCGGCAGGGGGTCAGCCCCAGCATTTT; CDR3: CASSSAGGQPQHF
J: TRBJ1-6; D: .; size: many; V: TRBV19; DNA: TGTGCCAGCATAAATACAGGGATTAATTCACCCCTCCACTTT; CDR3: CASINTGINSPLHF
J: TRBJ1-5; D: .; size: many; V: TRBV15; DNA: TGTGCCACCAGCAGAAATAGCAATCAGCCCCAGCATTTT; CDR3: CATSRNSNQPQHF
J: TRBJ2-2; D: TRBD2; size: .; V: TRBV20-1; DNA: TGCAGTGCTAGACCCCTTTCTAGCGGGGGGAACCTATTAACCGGGGAGCTGTTTTTT; CDR3: CSARPLSSGGNLLTGELFF
J: TRBJ1-4; D: TRBD1; size: .; V: TRBV19; DNA: TGTGCCAGTAATGAGCGGACAGGGGGAAGGGGAGAAAAACTGTTTTTT; CDR3: CASNERTGGRGEKLFF
J: TRBJ1-1; D: .; size: few; V: TRBV20-1; DNA: TGCAGTGCTGGCTCAGGGCGCACTGAAGCTTTCTTT; CDR3: CSAGSGRTEAFF
J: TRBJ1-5; D: .; size: .; V: TRBV6-2/TRBV6-3; DNA: TGTGCCAGCAGTTACTCGTTCATTAACGGGACACACAATCAGCCCCAGCATTTT; CDR3: CASSYSFINGTHNQPQHF
J: TRBJ1-1; D: .; size: once; V: TRBV10-3; DNA: TGTGCCATCAGGGCGGAGGGCACTGAAGCTTTCTTT; CDR3: CAIRAEGTEAFF
J: TRBJ2-1; D: TRBD2; size: .; V: TRBV5-1; DNA: TGCGCCAGCAGCCAGAGCGGGGGCGAGTACAATGAGCAGTTCTTC; CDR3: CASSQSGGEYNEQFF
J: TRBJ2-3; D: .; size: .; V: TRBV20-1; DNA: TGCAGTGCTAGAGAATCCCTAGCCGCAGATACGCAGTATTTT; CDR3: CSARESLAADTQYF
J: TRBJ1-6; D: .; size: many; V: TRBV7-8; DNA: TGTGCCAGCAGCCCTTACTCTATTGATTCACCCCTCCACTTT; CDR3: CASSPYSIDSPLHF
J: TRBJ2-1; D: TRBD2; size: many; V: TRBV15; DNA: TGTGCCACCAGCACACTACCGGGACTAGCCTACAATGAGCAGTTCTTC; CDR3: CATSTLPGLAYNEQFF
J: TRBJ2-3; D: .; size: .; V: TRBV11-2; DNA: TGTGCCAGCAGCTTAATAAAGGGCCCACGAGATACGCAGTATTTT; CDR3: CASSLIKGPRDTQYF
J: TRBJ1-1; D: .; size: .; V: TRBV14; DNA: TGTGCCAGCAGCCAAGGTCGGATTCGGAACACTGAAGCTTTCTTT; CDR3: CASSQGRIRNTEAFF
J: TRBJ2-7; D: .; size: few; V: TRBV20-1; DNA: TGCAGTGCTAGACATATCCCGGCTAGCCAGGTACGACTACACGAGCAGTACTTC; CDR3: CSARHIPASQVRLHEQYF
J: TRBJ1-1; D: .; size: .; V: TRBV6-1; DNA: TGTGCCAGCAGAACCCAGGGGAGCACTGAAGCTTTCTTT; CDR3: CASRTQGSTEAFF
J: TRBJ2-7; D: TRBD1; size: .; V: TRBV5-4; DNA: TGTGCCAGCAGCCCGGCCGGGACAGGGATCTACGAGCAGTACTTC; CDR3: CASSPAGTGIYEQYF
J: TRBJ1-2; D: .; size: few; V: TRBV6-5; DNA: TGTGCCAGCAGTTACTCGATCGCGACCACTTATGGCTACACCTTC; CDR3: CASSYSIATTYGYTF
J: TRBJ2-2; D: .; size: .; V: TRBV6-1; DNA: TGTGCCACCCGGGACCTCTACACCGGGGAGCTGTTTTTT; CDR3: CATRDLYTGELFF
J: TRBJ2-2; D: .; size: .; V: TRBV7-3; DNA: TGTGCCAGCAGCTTTGGACATCCGAACACCGGGGAGCTGTTTTTT; CDR3: CASSFGHPNTGELFF
J: TRBJ2-5; D: .; size: many; V: TRBV25-1; DNA: TGTGCCAGCAGTATTTATGAGACCCAGTACTTC; CDR3: CASSIYETQYF
J: TRBJ1-2; D: .; size: many; V: TRBV2; DNA: TGTGCCAGCAGGGCGGACAGCCGACCCACTAACTATGGCTACACCTTC; CDR3: CASRADSRPTNYGYTF
J: TRBJ1-2; D: .; size: .; V: TRBV6-5; DNA: TGTGCCAGCAGTTTTTCGAGCAGCTACTATGGCTACACCTTC; CDR3: CASSFSSSYYGYTF
J: TRBJ2-1; D: .; size: few; V: TRBV6-1; DNA: TGTGCCAGCAGCTTAGACAGGTCCACCAGGTCTCAAAGGTTCTTC; CDR3: CASSLDRSTRSQRFF
J: TRBJ1-2; D: TRBD1; size: .; V: TRBV6-5; DNA: TGTGCCAGCAGTTGGGGGACAGGGGCCTACGATGGCTACACCTTC; CDR3: CASSWGTGAYDGYTF
J: TRBJ2-5; D: TRBD1; size: .; V: TRBV10-3; DNA: TGTGCCATCAGTGGGGACAGTCAAGAGACCCAGTACTTC; CDR3: CAISGDSQETQYF
J: TRBJ1-1; D: .; size: .; V: TRBV7-9; DNA: TGTGCCACCACCCGGGGGGAGAGGACTGAAGCTTTCTTT; CDR3: CATTRGERTEAFF
J: TRBJ1-4; D: .; size: .; V: TRBV20-1; DNA: TGCAGTGCAACCACAGGGCTGACTAATGAAAAACTGTTTTTT; CDR3: CSATTGLTNEKLFF
J: TRBJ1-2; D: TRBD1; size: .; V: TRBV5-1; DNA: TGCGCCAGCAGCGCCCCCGGGACAGCGTATGGCTACACCTTC; CDR3: CASSAPGTAYGYTF
J: TRBJ2-2; D: .; size: .; V: TRBV20-1; DNA: TGCAGTGCCCCGAGGGAAGGGTTGGGCGGGGAGCTGTTTTTT; CDR3: CSAPREGLGGELFF
J: TRBJ1-2; D: .; size: .; V: TRBV30; DNA: TGTGCCTGGAGCTTCGGGAGGGACTATGGCTACACCTTC; CDR3: CAWSFGRDYGYTF
J: TRBJ2-2; D: .; size: .; V: TRBV7-3; DNA: TGTGCCAGCAGAGGGGCAACCACCGGGGAGCTGTTTTTT; CDR3: CASRGATTGELFF
J: TRBJ2-7; D: .; size: .; V: TRBV29-1; DNA: TGCAGCGCCGAACTAGAAGGCGGCTACGAGCAGTACTTC; CDR3: CSAELEGGYEQYF
J: TRBJ1-1; D: .; size: .; V: TRBV7-8; DNA: TGTGCCAGCAGCTACGCAGGGACAGCTTTCTTT; CDR3: CASSYAGTAFF
J: TRBJ1-2; D: TRBD1; size: .; V: TRBV11-2; DNA: TGTGCCAGCAGCTCGCGGACAGGGTTACTTTATAACTATGGCTACACCTTC; CDR3: CASSSRTGLLYNYGYTF
J: TRBJ1-5; D: TRBD1; size: .; V: TRBV11-2; DNA: TGTGCCAGCAGCTTAGGATTACAGGGGGCCGGCAATCAGCCCCAGCATTTT; CDR3: CASSLGLQGAGNQPQHF
J: TRBJ1-2; D: .; size: .; V: TRBV2; DNA: TGTGCCAGCATGTCCCCGACCAACTATGGCTACACCTTC; CDR3: CASMSPTNYGYTF
J: TRBJ2-7; D: .; size: many; V: TRBV10-3; DNA: TGTGCCATCAGTAAAGAGAAAATATCCTACGAGCAGTACTTC; CDR3: CAISKEKISYEQYF
J: TRBJ1-2; D: .; size: .; V: TRBV29-1; DNA: TGCAGCGTTGCTAATCAGGATGGCTACACCTTC; CDR3: CSVANQDGYTF
J: TRBJ1-5; D: .; size: many; V: TRBV19; DNA: TGTGCCAGTAGTACCCTGGGGGGGATCTATCAGCCCCAGCATTTT; CDR3: CASSTLGGIYQPQHF